What follows are 21 T cell receptor beta chains derived from one specimen sequenced in a study of human T cells and chemical hapten exposure. Time point given: pre-sensitization, week 0. The treatment here: therapeutic diphenylcyclopropenone sensitization with weekly scalp DPC. One entry per CDR3 protein, called by TCRdb with MiXCR from the RACE reads. The sample contains more than 50,000 distinct CDR3 sequences, approximately 6.7% of which appear only once. Sequencing used whole blood, obtained in connection with sensitization to the hapten diphenylcyclopropenone (DPC). Receptors originate from a woman in her thirties with alopecia areata. Some clones in this sample may be carry-over from other donors' samples.

This clonotype was picked up many times. This chain connects TRBV20-1 to TRBJ2-7, with D perhaps TRBD1 (5 bases). From germline, CDR1 is DFQATT and CDR2 SNEGSKA (reference sequence). The CDR3 totals 15 residues. The V end was cut by 0 bases, the J end by 4 bases, with 16 bases between. In DNA form, the CDR3 reads TGCAGTGCTAGAGATCTTACAGGCCCACCATACGAGCAGTACTTC. Its translation is CSARDLTGPPYEQYF.

In this sample, this clonotype turned up many times. The V and J genes are TRBV12-3 or TRBV12-4 and TRBJ1-5; 9 bases fit TRBD1. The CDR3 length is 17 residues. V trimming: 0 bases; J trimming: 4 bases; junction bases outside the gene matches: 7. The chain's CDR3 is CASSLAFLGTGNQPQHF. The CDR3 region has the DNA TGTGCCAGCAGTTTAGCATTTTTAGGGACAGGGAATCAGCCCCAGCATTTT.

The gene calls are TRBV28 and TRBJ1-4, with D perhaps TRBD1 (5 bases). The CDR3 has 16 amino acids. Trimming cost V 5 bases and J 4 bases, with 17 bases left between them. Germline-derived CDR1 and CDR2 are MDHEN and SYDVKM. The DNA for the CDR3 is TGTGCCAGCAGTCGGGCAGGGAGGTACGGTAATGAAAAACTGTTTTTT. It is translated as CASSRAGRYGNEKLFF.

This clonotype was seen repeatedly, ten times or more. The chain recombines TRBV12-3 or TRBV12-4 with TRBJ1-5; D is unclear. The V end lost 3 bases, the J end lost 4 bases, and 7 bases lay between the germline ends. The CDR3 consists of 13 residues. The CDR3 is CASSFATNQPQHF. The CDR3 DNA is TGTGCCAGCAGTTTCGCCACGAATCAGCCCCAGCATTTT.

This clonotype has only one observation. A single base separates this from a much larger clone, so it may be a read error. CDR3 DNA: TGCAGTGCGGGGGGTCACCAAGAGACCCAGTACTTC. It encodes CSAGGHQETQYF. The J gene is TRBJ2-5, the V gene TRBV29-1; TRBD2 matches at 8 bases. Germline V gene data show CDR1 as SQVTM and CDR2 as ANQGSEA. The CDR3 loop spans 12 amino acids. The variable domain in full, completed from reference TRBV29-1 and TRBJ2-5, reads SAVISQKPSRDICQRGTSLTIQCQVDSQVTMMFWYRQQPGQSLTLIATANQGSEATYESGFVIDKFPISRPNLTFSTLTVSNMSPEDSSIYLCSAGGHQETQYFGPGTRLLVL.

The chain couples TRBV5-6 to TRBJ1-1; TRBD1 aligns across 9 bases. J gave up 2 bases and V 5 bases, and 10 bases lay outside the gene matches. CDR3 length equals 16 residues. CDR1 is SGHDT, CDR2 YYEEEE, per germline. The CDR3 reads CASREQGAFGNTEAFF. CDR3 bases: TGTGCCAGCAGGGAACAGGGGGCGTTCGGAAACACTGAAGCTTTCTTT.

This clonotype came up a few times. The chain recombines TRBV11-2 with TRBJ1-1; no firm D call. The germline V gene encodes CDR1 SGHAT and CDR2 FQNNGV. Trimming removed 6 bases at V and 3 bases at J, with 20 bases between. The CDR3 totals 16 residues. The CDR3 loop reads CASRKAIGPLYTEAFF. DNA of the CDR3: TGTGCCAGCAGAAAAGCAATAGGACCCCTTTACACTGAAGCTTTCTTT. Supplemented by reference TRBV11-2 and TRBJ1-1, the full variable domain reads EAGVAQSPRYKIIEKRQSVAFWCNPISGHATLYWYQQILGQGPKLLIQFQNNGVVDDSQLPKDRFSAERLKGVDSTLKIQPAKLEDSAVYLCASRKAIGPLYTEAFFGQGTRLTVV.

This clonotype has at least ten counts. CDR3 DNA sequence: TGTGCCAGCAGTGCTAGCGGTCCGTATTTT. Its protein is CASSASGPYF. The gene calls are TRBV2 and TRBJ2-3; TRBD2 matches at 7 bases. V was pared by 4 bases and J by 14 bases, with 3 bases of the junction left unmatched. The CDR3 spans 10 residues. CDR1 and CDR2 (germline): SNHLY, FYNNEI.

This clonotype was recorded many times. The V and J genes are TRBV12-3 or TRBV12-4 and TRBJ1-1, with D possibly matching TRBD1 (6 bases). V was cut by 7 bases and J by 4 bases, with 22 bases left in between. The CDR3 has 16 amino acids. The CDR3, as DNA: TGTGCCAGCACTCACCGCCCAAATAGACAGGTCACTGAAGCTTTCTTT. Translation gives CASTHRPNRQVTEAFF.

The table lists this clonotype with many counts. The chain carries TRBV7-9 and TRBJ2-7; 11 nucleotides match TRBD2. J gave up 4 bases and V 3 bases, and 5 bases lay outside the gene matches. Germline V lookup: CDR1 SEHNR, CDR2 FQNEAQ (reference sequence). This CDR3 is 15 amino acids long. The CDR3 region has the DNA TGTGCCAGCAGCTTCCGGACTAGCGGGCTTTACGAGCAGTACTTC. As protein: CASSFRTSGLYEQYF.

This clonotype was observed at least ten times. V is TRBV7-9 and J is TRBJ2-3; TRBD1 aligns across 8 bases. V lost 2 bases, J lost 5 bases, and 6 bases stayed unmatched. The V gene's germline CDR1 is SEHNR and CDR2 FQNEAQ (reference sequence). The CDR3 is made up of 15 amino acids. CDR3 sequence reads: CASSLSGGGRDTQYF. The CDR3 nucleotides read TGTGCCAGCAGCTTATCAGGGGGCGGGCGAGATACGCAGTATTTT.

This clonotype has more than one count but fewer than ten. This chain links TRBV19 with TRBJ1-4, with 7 nucleotides matching TRBD1. After removal of 7 bases from V and 0 bases from J, the junction contained 14 bases not matched to a gene. This CDR3 comprises 18 residues. Germline assignment: CDR1 LNHDA and CDR2 SQIVND (reference sequence). The CDR3 spells CASTTGTDFTATNEKLFF. The CDR3 nucleotides are TGTGCCAGTACTACCGGGACAGACTTCACCGCAACTAATGAAAAACTGTTTTTT.

This clonotype was observed a few times. The V and J genes are TRBV30 and TRBJ1-6; D is uncertain. The CDR3 extends over 14 amino acids. With 0 bases removed from V and 10 bases from J, the gap between germline ends came to 13 bases. The germline V gene encodes CDR1 GTSNPN and CDR2 SVGIG (reference sequence). The CDR3 here is CAWSVGSGGSPLHF. Here the CDR3 DNA reads TGTGCCTGGAGTGTCGGCAGTGGTGGCTCACCCCTCCACTTT.

The rearrangement uses TRBV29-1 and TRBJ2-3, with D perhaps given as TRBD1 or TRBD2 (6 bases each). Germline V lookup: CDR1 SQVTM, CDR2 ANQGSEA. This CDR3 comprises 14 residues. The V end lost 4 bases, the J end lost 2 bases, and 13 bases lay between the germline ends. This CDR3 is CSVVLGGNTDTQYF. In nucleotides, the CDR3 is TGCAGCGTTGTTTTAGGGGGGAACACAGATACGCAGTATTTT.

The chain couples TRBV7-3 to TRBJ2-2, with D possibly called TRBD1 or TRBD2 (5 bases each). The CDR3 is 16 residues long. Trimming took off 2 bases at V and 0 bases at J, with 10 bases between the two ends. Germline V CDR1 and CDR2: SGHTA, FQGTGA. The CDR3 loop is CASSLAGTPNTGELFF. In DNA, the CDR3 is TGTGCCAGCAGCTTAGCAGGGACCCCGAACACCGGGGAGCTGTTTTTT. Drawing the rest from reference TRBV7-3 and TRBJ2-2, the complete variable domain is GAGVSQTPSNKVTEKGKYVELRCDPISGHTALYWYRQSLGQGPEFLIYFQGTGAADDSGLPNDRFFAVRPEGSVSTLKIQRTERGDSAVYLCASSLAGTPNTGELFFGEGSRLTVL.

The table lists this clonotype with many counts. The chain couples TRBV12-3 or TRBV12-4 to TRBJ2-5; 12 nucleotides align to TRBD2. The trim removed 4 bases at V and 4 bases at J, leaving 4 bases unmatched. The CDR3 spans 15 residues. In DNA, the CDR3 is TGTGCCAGCAGTTCAAGACTAGCGGGGGCAGAGACCCAGTACTTC. This translates into CASSSRLAGAETQYF.

This clonotype has ten or more counts. The chain couples TRBV6-1 to TRBJ1-2, with D hard to call. The germline CDR1 and CDR2 sequences are MNHNS and SASEGT. The CDR3 loop spans 11 amino acids. The V end was cut by 6 bases, the J end by 8 bases, with 10 bases between. CDR3 residues: CASRYQGGYTF. CDR3 nucleotides: TGTGCCAGCAGATATCAAGGGGGCTACACCTTC.

V and J are TRBV6-6 and TRBJ2-3, with 10 bases that match TRBD2. CDR1 is MNHNY, CDR2 SVGAGI, per germline (reference sequence). With 2 bases clipped from V and 2 bases from J, the junction kept 4 bases outside the gene matches. This CDR3 has 16 residues. CDR3 region: CASSYTSGEDTDTQYF. CDR3 bases: TGTGCCAGCAGTTACACTAGCGGGGAAGACACAGATACGCAGTATTTT.

In this sample, this clonotype turned up many times. The gene calls are TRBV29-1 and TRBJ1-2; a possible D gene is TRBD1 (5 bases). The CDR3 is 12 amino acids. From germline, CDR1 is SQVTM and CDR2 ANQGSEA. The V end was cut by 4 bases, the J end by 4 bases, with 10 bases between. This CDR3 is CSVGQLLYGYTF. For the CDR3, the DNA is TGCAGCGTTGGACAGCTTCTCTATGGCTACACCTTC.

This clonotype was counted ten times or more. The chain carries TRBV5-1 and TRBJ1-3; 7 bases map to TRBD1. CDR1 SGHRS and CDR2 YFSETQ come from the germline V gene. The CDR3 is made up of 14 amino acids. The V segment lost 4 bases and the J segment 2 bases; nucleotides outside the gene matches: 3. CDR3 residues: CASSRGQTGNTIYF. CDR3 nucleotide sequence: TGCGCCAGCAGCCGGGGACAGACTGGAAACACCATATATTTT.

This clonotype came up many times. The J gene is TRBJ1-3, the V gene TRBV5-1; tentatively, D is TRBD1 (6 bases). This CDR3 comprises 14 residues. Germline assignment: CDR1 SGHRS and CDR2 YFSETQ. V lost 5 bases and J 2 bases, leaving 11 bases between the germline ends. The CDR3 DNA sequence: TGCGCCAGCAGGCAGGGGACGACTGGAAACACCATATATTTT. Protein product: CASRQGTTGNTIYF. The full variable domain, its missing parts supplied by reference TRBV5-1 and TRBJ1-3, is KAGVTQTPRYLIKTRGQQVTLSCSPISGHRSVSWYQQTPGQGLQFLFEYFSETQRNKGNFPGRFSGRQFSNSRSEMNVSTLELGDSALYLCASRQGTTGNTIYFGEGSWLTVV.